The 6 T cell receptor beta chains listed next were all sequenced from one sample in a study of cytomegalovirus exposure and HLA in healthy donors. The PCR contained 60 Vbeta and 13 Jbeta primers. Sequencing used immunoSEQ multiplex PCR; TCRdb keeps in-frame clones, though not all of them. The table includes 90,000 to 140,000 clones, over 70% detected once. Specimen: PBMCs. The receptors shown here come from a woman in her forties in good health and CMV-seropositive.

The chain is built from TRBV19 and TRBJ2-2, with a possible D match to TRBD2 (6 bases). Trimming shortened V by 0 bases and J by 2 bases, and 7 bases separated the two germline ends. The CDR3 is made up of 15 amino acids. Germline values: CDR1 LNHDA, CDR2 SQIVND (reference sequence). CDR3 in DNA: TGTGCCAGTAGTATAGACGGGAGTAACACCGGGGAGCTGTTTTTT. Translation gives CASSIDGSNTGELFF.

V and J are TRBV28 and TRBJ1-2; D gene unclear. The germline gives CDR1 MDHEN, CDR2 SYDVKM. Between the trimmed V and J ends, which lost 6 bases and 4 bases, there was a span of 12 bases. This CDR3 is built from 13 residues. DNA of the CDR3: TGTGCCAGCAGAACCTCCGGGTTCTATGGCTACACCTTC. Protein sequence: CASRTSGFYGYTF.

The sample holds one count of this clone. One end of the junction is discordant with germline, which a read error may explain. The V call is TRBV4-2, the J call TRBJ1-6; maybe TRBD1 (5 bases). Germline CDR1 and CDR2: LGHNA and YNFKEQ. The CDR3 sequence is 13 residues long. As DNA, the CDR3 is TGTGCCAACAGCCCCGACAGCAATTCACCCCTCCACTTT. It is translated as CANSPDSNSPLHF.

V is TRBV4-3 and J is TRBJ1-3; 7 nucleotides align to TRBD1. With V trimmed by 4 bases and J by 7 bases, 7 bases remained unmatched. Germline CDR1 LGHNA, CDR2 YSLEER. This CDR3 spans 14 amino acids. The CDR3 spells CASSRHGQANTIYF. The CDR3 DNA is TGCGCCAGCAGCCGGCACGGACAGGCCAACACCATATATTTT.

V is TRBV6-5 and J is TRBJ2-1; no firm D call. Germline CDR1 is MNHEY and CDR2 is SVGAGI. This CDR3 has 15 residues. The germline V and J ends were trimmed by 2 bases and 0 bases, with 8 bases remaining between them. CDR3 sequence (DNA): TGTGCCAGCAGTTACGACACCCCCTCCTACAATGAGCAGTTCTTC. Its protein is CASSYDTPSYNEQFF.

The rearrangement links TRBV29-1 to TRBJ2-1, with a possible D match to TRBD1 (6 bases). The CDR3 has 18 amino acids. Germline V gene data show CDR1 as SQVTM and CDR2 as ANQGSEA. With 0 bases removed from V and 2 bases from J, the gap between germline ends came to 20 bases. CDR3 in amino acids: CSVEDHRPGHPTYNEQFF. CDR3 bases: TGCAGCGTTGAAGACCACAGACCGGGACACCCAACCTACAATGAGCAGTTCTTC.